This TCR beta chain emerged from a study of OX40 agonist ivuxolimab in advanced cancers. Study background: The mean age was roughly 60 years, ranging from roughly 23 to 79, with around four fifths of participants male. General observations from the study: Low clonal expansion, among the lowest seen, marked partial responders at 0.1-3.0 mg/kg.

Points on this clone: The antigen remains unidentified.

The protocol was immunoSEQ multiplex PCR, while the TCRdb copy is restricted to in-frame clones and leaves out a portion. This sample has about 80,000 clones, with roughly 87% found just once. V shed 8 bases and J 2 bases; nucleotides not matched to a gene: 7. The CDR3 is 15 residues long. Germline V gene lookup returns CDR1 LGHNA and CDR2 YNFKEQ. If patients had autoimmune disease history or systemic immunosuppression, they were excluded. This sequence joins TRBV4-2 and TRBJ2-3; 10 bases are shared with TRBD2. This receptor was obtained from an adult with an advanced solid tumor such as melanoma, head and neck, liver or kidney cancer. Source: CD4+ or CD8+ T cells sorted from blood, taken in a trial of the OX40 agonist ivuxolimab. CDR3 sequence reads: CASDSGGYTTDTQYF. CDR3 nucleotide sequence: TGTGCCAGCGATAGCGGGGGGTACACCACAGATACGCAGTATTTT.